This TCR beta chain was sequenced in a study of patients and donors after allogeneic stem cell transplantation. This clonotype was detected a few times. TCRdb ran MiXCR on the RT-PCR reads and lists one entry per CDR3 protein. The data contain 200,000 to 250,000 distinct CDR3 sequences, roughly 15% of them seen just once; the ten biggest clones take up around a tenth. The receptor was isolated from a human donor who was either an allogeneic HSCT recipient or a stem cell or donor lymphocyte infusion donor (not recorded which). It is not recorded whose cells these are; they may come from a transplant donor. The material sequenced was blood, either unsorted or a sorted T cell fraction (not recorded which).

Here the CDR3 reads CSARDPGARTPKNTEAFF. For the CDR3, the DNA is TGCAGTGCTAGAGACCCCGGGGCCCGGACACCGAAGAACACTGAAGCTTTCTTT. The rearrangement uses TRBV20-1 and TRBJ1-1, with D possibly being TRBD1 (5 bases). The CDR3 runs to 18 residues. The germline V gene encodes CDR1 DFQATT and CDR2 SNEGSKA (reference sequence). V was clipped by 0 bases and J by 1 base, with 21 bases between them.